The sequence of this T cell receptor beta chain was determined in a study of monozygotic twins with inflammatory bowel disease. Reprocessing the 5' RACE reads, TCRdb reports a single entry for every CDR3 protein and omits DNA. Here the sample table reports over 120,000 distinct CDR3 sequences. Sequenced input: blood. This TCR derives from a human donor with ulcerative colitis or Crohn's disease, or a healthy co-twin of an affected twin (not recorded which).

This CDR3 is CASSFQGTNTGELFF. The chain recombines TRBV7-2 with TRBJ2-2; with no DNA, the TCRdb D assignment of TRBD1 cannot be verified. Germline V gives CDR1 SGHTA, CDR2 FQGNSA. The CDR3 consists of 15 residues.